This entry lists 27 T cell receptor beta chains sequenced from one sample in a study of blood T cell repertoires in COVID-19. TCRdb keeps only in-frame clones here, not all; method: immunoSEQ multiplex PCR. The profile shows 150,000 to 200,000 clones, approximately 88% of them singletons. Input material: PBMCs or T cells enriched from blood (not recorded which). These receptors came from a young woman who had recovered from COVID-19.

The CDR3: CAISESVYSRGAFF. The CDR3 nucleotides read TGTGCCATCAGTGAGTCGGTTTATAGCAGGGGTGCTTTCTTT. V and J are TRBV10-3 and TRBJ1-1, with D possibly matching TRBD1 (6 bases). Trimming cost V 0 bases and J 11 bases, with 16 bases left between them. From germline, CDR1 is ENHRY and CDR2 SYGVKD. This CDR3 spans 14 amino acids.

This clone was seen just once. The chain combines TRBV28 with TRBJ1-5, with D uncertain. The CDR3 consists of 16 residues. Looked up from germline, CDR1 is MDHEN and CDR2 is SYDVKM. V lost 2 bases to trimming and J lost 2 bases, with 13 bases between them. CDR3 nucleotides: TGTGCCAGCAGTTTAGCTGAGGGAGCGGGCAATCAGCCCCAGCATTTT. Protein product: CASSLAEGAGNQPQHF.

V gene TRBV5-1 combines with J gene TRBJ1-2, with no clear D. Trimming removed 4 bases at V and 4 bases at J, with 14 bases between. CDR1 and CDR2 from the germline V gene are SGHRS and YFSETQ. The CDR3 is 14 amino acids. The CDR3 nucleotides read TGCGCCAGCAGCCCAGGAGGACGGTCCTATGGCTACACCTTC. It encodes CASSPGGRSYGYTF.

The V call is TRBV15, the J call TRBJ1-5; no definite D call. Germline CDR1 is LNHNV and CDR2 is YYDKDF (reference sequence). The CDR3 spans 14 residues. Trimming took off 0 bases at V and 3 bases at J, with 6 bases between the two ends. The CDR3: CATSRDRNNQPQHF. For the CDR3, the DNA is TGTGCCACCAGCAGAGACAGGAACAATCAGCCCCAGCATTTT.

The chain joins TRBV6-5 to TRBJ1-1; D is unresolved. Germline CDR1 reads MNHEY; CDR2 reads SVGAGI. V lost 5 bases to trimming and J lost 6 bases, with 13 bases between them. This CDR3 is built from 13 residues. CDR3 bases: TGTGCCAGCAGTACTTTTTTAATGGCTGAAGCTTTCTTT. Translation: CASSTFLMAEAFF.

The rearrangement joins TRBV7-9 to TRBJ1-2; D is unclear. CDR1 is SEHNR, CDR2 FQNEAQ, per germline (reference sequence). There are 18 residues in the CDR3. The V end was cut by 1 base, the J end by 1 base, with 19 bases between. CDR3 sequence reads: CASSLVLSLGTLNYGYTF. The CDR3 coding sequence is TGTGCCAGCAGCTTAGTTTTGAGTTTGGGCACACTTAACTATGGCTACACCTTC.

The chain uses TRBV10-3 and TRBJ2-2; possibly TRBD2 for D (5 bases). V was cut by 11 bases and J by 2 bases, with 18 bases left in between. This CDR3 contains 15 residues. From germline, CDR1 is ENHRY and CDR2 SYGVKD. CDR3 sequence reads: CAASFERSNTGELFF. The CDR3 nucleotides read TGTGCCGCCTCCTTTGAGCGGAGCAACACCGGGGAGCTGTTTTTT.

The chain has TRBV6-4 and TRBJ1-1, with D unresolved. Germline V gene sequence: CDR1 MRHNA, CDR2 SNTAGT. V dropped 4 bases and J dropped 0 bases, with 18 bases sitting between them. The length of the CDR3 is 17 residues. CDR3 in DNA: TGTGCCAGCAGTGGACGAACGGCGGGCTTTATGAACACTGAAGCTTTCTTT. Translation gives CASSGRTAGFMNTEAFF.

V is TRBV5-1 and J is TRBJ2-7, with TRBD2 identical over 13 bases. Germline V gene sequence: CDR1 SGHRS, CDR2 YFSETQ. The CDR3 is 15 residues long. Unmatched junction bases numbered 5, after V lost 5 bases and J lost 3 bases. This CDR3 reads CASRTGTSGIYEQYF. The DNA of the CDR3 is TGCGCCAGCAGAACCGGGACTAGCGGGATCTACGAGCAGTACTTC.

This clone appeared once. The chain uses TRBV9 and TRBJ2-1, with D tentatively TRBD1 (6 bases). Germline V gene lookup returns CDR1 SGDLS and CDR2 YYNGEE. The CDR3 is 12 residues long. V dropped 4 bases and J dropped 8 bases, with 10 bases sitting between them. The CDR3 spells CASSQDSYEQFF. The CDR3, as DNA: TGTGCCAGCAGCCAGGACAGCTATGAGCAGTTCTTC.

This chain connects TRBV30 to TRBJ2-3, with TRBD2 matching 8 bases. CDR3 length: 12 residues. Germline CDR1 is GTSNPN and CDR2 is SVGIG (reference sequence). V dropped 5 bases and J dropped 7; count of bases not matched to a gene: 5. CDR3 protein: CAWGTSFNTQYF. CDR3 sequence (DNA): TGTGCCTGGGGGACTAGTTTCAATACGCAGTATTTT.

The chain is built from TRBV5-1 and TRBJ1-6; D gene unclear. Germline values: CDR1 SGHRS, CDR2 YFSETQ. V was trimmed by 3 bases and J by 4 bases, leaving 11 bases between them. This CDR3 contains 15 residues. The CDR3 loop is CASSSEVGYNSPLHF. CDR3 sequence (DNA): TGCGCCAGCAGCTCGGAGGTGGGATATAATTCACCCCTCCACTTT.

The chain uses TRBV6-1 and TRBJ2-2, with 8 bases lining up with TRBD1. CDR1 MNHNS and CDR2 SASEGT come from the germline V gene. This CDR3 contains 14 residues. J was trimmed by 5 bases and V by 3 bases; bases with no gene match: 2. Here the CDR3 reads CASSETGETGELFF. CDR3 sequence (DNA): TGTGCCAGCAGTGAGACAGGGGAGACCGGGGAGCTGTTTTTT.

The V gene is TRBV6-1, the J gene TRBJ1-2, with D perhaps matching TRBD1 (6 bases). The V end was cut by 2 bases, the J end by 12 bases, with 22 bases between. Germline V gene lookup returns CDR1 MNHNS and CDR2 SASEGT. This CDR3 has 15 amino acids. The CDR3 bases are TGTGCCAGCAGTGAAATGGGGGTTAGCAGGGGATCTGACACCTTC. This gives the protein CASSEMGVSRGSDTF.

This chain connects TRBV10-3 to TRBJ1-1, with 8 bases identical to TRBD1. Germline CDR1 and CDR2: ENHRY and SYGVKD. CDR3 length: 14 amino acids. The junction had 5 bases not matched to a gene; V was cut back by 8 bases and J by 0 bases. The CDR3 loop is CAISGTGMNTEAFF. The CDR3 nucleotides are TGTGCCATCTCCGGGACAGGCATGAACACTGAAGCTTTCTTT.

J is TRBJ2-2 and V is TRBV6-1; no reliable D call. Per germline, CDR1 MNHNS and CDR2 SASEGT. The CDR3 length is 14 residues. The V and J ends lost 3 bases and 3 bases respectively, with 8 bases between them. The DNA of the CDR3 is TGTGCCAGCAGTGACATTAGCTACACCGGGGAGCTGTTTTTT. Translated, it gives CASSDISYTGELFF.

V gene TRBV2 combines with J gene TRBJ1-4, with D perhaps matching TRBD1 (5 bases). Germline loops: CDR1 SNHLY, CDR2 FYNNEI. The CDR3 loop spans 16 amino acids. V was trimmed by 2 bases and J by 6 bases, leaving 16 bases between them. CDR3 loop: CASSEKSWGGDEKLFF. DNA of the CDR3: TGTGCCAGCAGTGAAAAGTCGTGGGGGGGGGATGAAAAACTGTTTTTT.

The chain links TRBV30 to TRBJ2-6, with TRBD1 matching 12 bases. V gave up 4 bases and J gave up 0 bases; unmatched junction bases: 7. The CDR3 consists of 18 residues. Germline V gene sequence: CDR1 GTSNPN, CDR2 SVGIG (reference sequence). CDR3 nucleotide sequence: TGTGCCTGGAAGGGACAGGGGGCTATGTACTCTGGGGCCAACGTCCTGACTTTC. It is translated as CAWKGQGAMYSGANVLTF.

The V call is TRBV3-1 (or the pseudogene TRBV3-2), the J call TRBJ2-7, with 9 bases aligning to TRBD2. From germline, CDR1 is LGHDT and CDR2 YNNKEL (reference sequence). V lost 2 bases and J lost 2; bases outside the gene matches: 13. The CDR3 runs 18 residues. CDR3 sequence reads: CASSQLSIGASGTYEQYF. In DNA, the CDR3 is TGTGCCAGCAGCCAATTGTCAATAGGGGCTAGCGGGACCTACGAGCAGTACTTC.

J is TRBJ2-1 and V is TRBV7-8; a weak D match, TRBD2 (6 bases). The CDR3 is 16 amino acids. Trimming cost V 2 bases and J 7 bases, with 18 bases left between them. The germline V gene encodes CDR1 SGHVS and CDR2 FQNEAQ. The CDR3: CASSLPAGIVLNEQFF. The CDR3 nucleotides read TGTGCCAGCAGCTTACCTGCGGGGATAGTTTTGAATGAGCAGTTCTTC.

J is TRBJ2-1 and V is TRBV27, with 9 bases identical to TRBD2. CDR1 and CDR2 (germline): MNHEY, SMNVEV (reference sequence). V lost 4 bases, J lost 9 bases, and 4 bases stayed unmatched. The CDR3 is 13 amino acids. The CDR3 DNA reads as TGTGCCAGCAGTTGGTCTAGCGGGATTGAGCAGTTCTTC. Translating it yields CASSWSSGIEQFF.

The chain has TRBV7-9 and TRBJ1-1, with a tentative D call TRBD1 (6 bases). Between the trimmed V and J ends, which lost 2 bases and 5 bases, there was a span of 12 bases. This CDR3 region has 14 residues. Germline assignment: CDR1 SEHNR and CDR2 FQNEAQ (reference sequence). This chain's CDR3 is CASSLPGAGTEAFF. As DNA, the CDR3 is TGTGCCAGCAGCTTACCAGGGGCTGGAACTGAAGCTTTCTTT.

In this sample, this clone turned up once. CDR3 DNA sequence: TGTGCCAGCCTCAAGACCGGGGGAACCTACGAGCAGTACTTC. Translation: CASLKTGGTYEQYF. This chain connects TRBV10-3 to TRBJ2-7; D might be TRBD2 (6 bases). V lost 10 bases and J 2 bases, leaving 18 bases between the germline ends. This CDR3 is 14 amino acids long. CDR1 and CDR2 (germline): ENHRY, SYGVKD.

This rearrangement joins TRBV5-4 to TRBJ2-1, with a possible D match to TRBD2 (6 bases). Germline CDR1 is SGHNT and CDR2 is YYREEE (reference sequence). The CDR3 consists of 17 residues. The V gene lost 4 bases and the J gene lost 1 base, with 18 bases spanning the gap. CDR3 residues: CASSPSRRGISYNEQFF. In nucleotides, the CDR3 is TGTGCCAGCAGCCCTTCTCGGAGGGGAATTTCCTACAATGAGCAGTTCTTC. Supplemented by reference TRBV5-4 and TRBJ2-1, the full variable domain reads ETGVTQSPTHLIKTRGQQVTLRCSSQSGHNTVSWYQQALGQGPQFIFQYYREEENGRGNFPPRFSGLQFPNYSSELNVNALELDDSALYLCASSPSRRGISYNEQFFGPGTRLTVL.

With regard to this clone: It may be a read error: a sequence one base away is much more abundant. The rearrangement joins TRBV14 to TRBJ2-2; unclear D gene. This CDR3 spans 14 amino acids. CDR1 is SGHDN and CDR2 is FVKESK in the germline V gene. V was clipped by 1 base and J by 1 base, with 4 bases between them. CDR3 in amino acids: CASSQGQNTGELFF. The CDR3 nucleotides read TGTGCCAGCAGCCAAGGACAGAACACCGGGGAGCTGTTTTTT.

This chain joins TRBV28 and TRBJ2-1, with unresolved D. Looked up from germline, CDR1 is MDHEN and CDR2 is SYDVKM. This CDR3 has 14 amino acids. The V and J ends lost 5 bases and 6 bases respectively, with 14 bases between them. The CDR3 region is CASSPPGSGNEQFF. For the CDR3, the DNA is TGTGCCAGCAGTCCCCCGGGTAGTGGCAATGAGCAGTTCTTC.

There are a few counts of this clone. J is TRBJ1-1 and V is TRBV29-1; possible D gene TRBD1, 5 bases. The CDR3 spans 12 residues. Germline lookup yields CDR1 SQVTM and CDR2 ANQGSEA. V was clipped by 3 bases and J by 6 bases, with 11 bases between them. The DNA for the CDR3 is TGCAGCGTTGAGGGTTGGGGCCCTGAAGCTTTCTTT. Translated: CSVEGWGPEAFF.